Below are 8 T cell receptor beta chains sequenced from a single sample in a study of early T cells in non-severe SARS-CoV-2 infection. TCRdb analysed the 5' RACE reads with MiXCR anew, one entry per CDR3 protein. This table holds 55,000 to 65,000 distinct CDR3 sequences, approximately 9% found once. Material: whole blood. These receptors were obtained from an adult who was a healthcare worker with PCR-confirmed SARS-CoV-2 infection or an uninfected control (not recorded which).

CDR3: CASSVLSSSTEAFF. The CDR3 DNA sequence: TGTGCCAGCAGCGTTCTAAGTTCCTCCACTGAAGCTTTCTTT. The chain couples TRBV9 to TRBJ1-1; D is uncertain. The germline V gene has CDR1 SGDLS and CDR2 YYNGEE. This CDR3 is 14 amino acids long. V was pared by 2 bases and J by 4 bases, with 12 bases between.

This clonotype occurred a few times. The V and J genes are TRBV12-3 or TRBV12-4 and TRBJ1-3, with D unresolved. This CDR3 region has 15 residues. Trimming stripped 7 bases from V and 1 base from J, with 14 bases between. CDR3 nucleotides: TGTGCCAGCACTACCCCCGGGCAGTCTGGAAACACCATATATTTT. Residues: CASTTPGQSGNTIYF.

This clonotype was seen a handful of times. The chain links TRBV7-2 to TRBJ2-1, with a possible D match to TRBD2 (6 bases). The CDR3 spans 19 residues. Germline V gene lookup returns CDR1 SGHTA and CDR2 FQGNSA. V was cut by 4 bases and J by 1 base, with 23 bases left in between. The CDR3 nucleotides are TGTGCCAGCAGCTCTTTCGGGGGACGCAGCTCGAAATCCTACAATGAGCAGTTCTTC. Translated, it gives CASSSFGGRSSKSYNEQFF.

A few counts support this clonotype. The rearrangement links TRBV12-3 or TRBV12-4 to TRBJ2-1; 11 bases map to TRBD2. Trimming removed 2 bases from V and 6 bases from J; junction bases left unmatched: 6. CDR3 length: 16 amino acids. The CDR3, as DNA: TGTGCCAGCAGTTTATCGACTAGCGGGATCCCCAATGAGCAGTTCTTC. Translation gives CASSLSTSGIPNEQFF.

A few counts support this clonotype. The genes are TRBV18 and TRBJ2-1, with TRBD2 matching 11 bases. V shed 6 bases, J shed 3 bases, and the junction held 7 bases outside the gene matches. The CDR3 runs to 16 residues. The germline V gene has CDR1 KGHSH and CDR2 LQKENI. The DNA of the CDR3 is TGTGCCAGCTCGGTGACTAGCGGGACTTTCTACAATGAGCAGTTCTTC. Protein product: CASSVTSGTFYNEQFF. Drawing the rest from reference TRBV18 and TRBJ2-1, the complete variable domain is NAGVMQNPRHLVRRRGQEARLRCSPMKGHSHVYWYRQLPEEGLKFMVYLQKENIIDESGMPKERFSAEFPKEGPSILRIQQVVRGDSAAYFCASSVTSGTFYNEQFFGPGTRLTVL.

The sample holds many counts of this clonotype. The chain is built from TRBV29-1 and TRBJ2-1; TRBD1 is a possible D gene (6 bases). Trimming stripped 2 bases from V and 6 bases from J, with 14 bases between. Germline V CDR1 and CDR2: SQVTM, ANQGSEA. The length of the CDR3 is 14 residues. The CDR3 DNA reads as TGCAGCGTTGAACCTCAGGGGATGCGCAATGAGCAGTTCTTC. Translating gives CSVEPQGMRNEQFF.

The chain joins TRBV27 to TRBJ1-1; the D is unclear. This CDR3 is built from 15 residues. The germline V and J ends were trimmed by 6 bases and 0 bases, with 14 bases remaining between them. The germline CDR1 and CDR2 sequences are MNHEY and SMNVEV (reference sequence). This CDR3 reads CASRGFGPLNTEAFF. Here the CDR3 DNA reads TGTGCCAGCAGGGGTTTCGGGCCGCTGAACACTGAAGCTTTCTTT.

Only a few counts were recorded for this clonotype. The chain employs TRBV14 and TRBJ2-7, with D unclear. CDR1 is SGHDN and CDR2 is FVKESK in the germline V gene. CDR3 length equals 13 residues. V gave up 0 bases and J gave up 3 bases, with 6 bases separating them. DNA of the CDR3: TGTGCCAGCAGCCAAGATATTGTCTACGAGCAGTACTTC. Encoded protein: CASSQDIVYEQYF. The full variable domain, in which reference TRBV14 and TRBJ2-7 provide the parts outside the CDR3, is EAGVTQFPSHSVIEKGQTVTLRCDPISGHDNLYWYRRVMGKEIKFLLHFVKESKQDESGMPNNRFLAERTGGTYSTLKVQPAELEDSGVYFCASSQDIVYEQYFGPGTRLTVT.